These 23 T cell receptor beta chains came from one sample sequenced in a study of T-cell reconstitution after alpha-beta-depleted transplantation in children. As it was prepared, the TCRbeta library received unique molecular identifiers. TCRdb fed the PCR reads into MiXCR, producing one record per CDR3 protein. This sample has about 400,000 distinct CDR3 sequences, with roughly 22% found just once. The sample consisted of PBMCs from the stem cell graft donor, taken from the stem cell graft. The receptors were gathered from a human donor who donated a stem cell graft to a child with acute myeloid leukemia.

This clonotype was seen more than once but under ten times. The V call is TRBV29-1, the J call TRBJ2-5, with 8 positions matching TRBD1. With 8 bases clipped from V and 6 bases from J, the junction kept 8 bases outside the gene matches. Per the germline V gene, CDR1 is SQVTM and CDR2 is ANQGSEA. The CDR3 loop spans 12 amino acids. The CDR3 loop reads CSFDRGGKTQYF. CDR3 DNA: TGCAGCTTCGACAGGGGAGGAAAGACCCAGTACTTC.

This clonotype came up many times. The chain combines TRBV15 with TRBJ2-3, with 7 nucleotides matching TRBD2. The length of the CDR3 is 12 residues. V shed 4 bases, J shed 8 bases, and the junction held 3 bases outside the gene matches. Germline-derived CDR1 and CDR2 are LNHNV and YYDKDF (reference sequence). In DNA form, the CDR3 reads TGTGCCACCAGCATAATAGCGGGTACGCAGTATTTT. Protein sequence: CATSIIAGTQYF.

This clonotype was recorded at least ten times. This chain connects TRBV27 to TRBJ2-1, with TRBD1 identical over 7 bases. The CDR3 is 17 amino acids. CDR1 and CDR2 (germline): MNHEY, SMNVEV (reference sequence). The J segment lost 3 bases and the V segment lost 6 bases, leaving 14 bases of the junction unmatched. CDR3: CASRPRSGGTGYNEQFF. CDR3 sequence (DNA): TGTGCCAGCAGGCCCCGTTCAGGGGGTACGGGCTACAATGAGCAGTTCTTC.

The rearrangement links TRBV6-1 to TRBJ1-2; D gene uncertain. Germline-derived CDR1 and CDR2 are MNHNS and SASEGT. The CDR3 length is 13 residues. V shed 6 bases and J shed 6 bases, with 14 bases lying between them. CDR3 loop: CASRDDLGDGYTF. CDR3 nucleotide sequence: TGTGCCAGCAGGGACGACCTAGGTGATGGCTACACCTTC.

This clonotype turned up a few times. The chain links TRBV20-1 to TRBJ2-5, with D unresolved. This CDR3 region has 14 residues. The V gene lost 4 bases and the J gene lost 1 base, with 13 bases spanning the gap. CDR1 and CDR2 (germline): DFQATT, SNEGSKA (reference sequence). In nucleotides, the CDR3 is TGCAGTGCTATCTCCGGCAGGTTCCAAGAGACCCAGTACTTC. Translation gives CSAISGRFQETQYF.

This clonotype was detected many times. The rearrangement uses TRBV19 and TRBJ2-1; 14 nucleotides align to TRBD2. Looked up from germline, CDR1 is LNHDA and CDR2 is SQIVND (reference sequence). This CDR3 is 14 amino acids long. Losses at the gene ends were 6 bases for V and 7 bases for J; bases not matched to a gene: 2. Here the CDR3 DNA reads TGTGCCAGTAGCCGACTAGCGGGAGGGAATGAGCAGTTCTTC. This sequence encodes CASSRLAGGNEQFF.

Ten or more counts support this clonotype. The chain carries TRBV28 and TRBJ2-5; a weak D match, TRBD1 (6 bases). The germline V gene has CDR1 MDHEN and CDR2 SYDVKM. Deletions cut 2 bases from V and 5 bases from J, with 15 bases between. The CDR3 extends over 15 amino acids. CDR3 sequence: CASSLGSGAMETQYF. Written as DNA, the CDR3 is TGTGCCAGCAGTTTAGGGTCAGGGGCGATGGAGACCCAGTACTTC.

Many counts were recorded for this clonotype. The rearrangement uses TRBV12-3 or TRBV12-4 and TRBJ2-7; 8 positions match TRBD1. Losses at the gene ends were 5 bases for V and 0 bases for J; bases not matched to a gene: 6. The CDR3 covers 15 residues. The CDR3 here is CASSRTGQVSYEQYF. Written as DNA, the CDR3 is TGTGCCAGCAGTCGAACGGGACAGGTCTCCTACGAGCAGTACTTC.

The chain is built from TRBV5-1 and TRBJ2-7; TRBD1 or TRBD2 may be the D gene (5 bases each). This CDR3 is 15 amino acids long. Germline loops: CDR1 SGHRS, CDR2 YFSETQ. V lost 3 bases and J lost 0, with 13 bases in between. The CDR3 region is CASSSSGGASYEQYF. The DNA for the CDR3 is TGCGCCAGCAGCTCCTCTGGGGGTGCCTCCTACGAGCAGTACTTC.

The rearrangement uses TRBV6-5 and TRBJ1-2; D unresolved. Between the trimmed V and J ends, which lost 2 bases and 3 bases, there was a span of 7 bases. The germline V gene encodes CDR1 MNHEY and CDR2 SVGAGI. The length of the CDR3 is 13 residues. CDR3 sequence: CASSYNADYGYTF. Here the CDR3 DNA reads TGTGCCAGCAGTTACAACGCTGACTATGGCTACACCTTC.

This clonotype came up many times. The V gene is TRBV10-3, the J gene TRBJ2-2; TRBD2 matches 7 bases. Germline assignment: CDR1 ENHRY and CDR2 SYGVKD. Trimming at V came to 0 bases and at J to 0 bases, leaving 1 base not matched to a gene. This CDR3 has 16 amino acids. The CDR3 region has the DNA TGTGCCATCAGTGAGTCGAGCGGGGCGAACACCGGGGAGCTGTTTTTT. Amino acid sequence: CAISESSGANTGELFF.

J is TRBJ2-3 and V is TRBV5-1; no firm D call. CDR3 length: 13 residues. Germline loops: CDR1 SGHRS, CDR2 YFSETQ. V was trimmed by 6 bases and J by 1 base, leaving 9 bases between them. CDR3 in amino acids: CASMVDGTDTQYF. CDR3 sequence (DNA): TGCGCCAGCATGGTTGACGGCACAGATACGCAGTATTTT.

This sequence joins TRBV20-1 and TRBJ2-7; D uncertain. Trimming shortened V by 0 bases and J by 0 bases, and 12 bases separated the two germline ends. Germline assignment: CDR1 DFQATT and CDR2 SNEGSKA (reference sequence). There are 15 residues in the CDR3. Here the CDR3 reads CSARDPETSSYEQYF. The CDR3 DNA reads TGCAGTGCTAGAGACCCAGAAACCTCCTCCTACGAGCAGTACTTC.

The V call is TRBV6-1, the J call TRBJ2-3, with D uncertain. Trimming removed 6 bases from V and 3 bases from J, with 10 bases in between. Germline loops: CDR1 MNHNS, CDR2 SASEGT. This CDR3 is 13 amino acids long. The CDR3 spells CASRLTGTDTQYF. CDR3 nucleotides: TGTGCCAGCAGACTCACTGGTACAGATACGCAGTATTTT.

This clonotype was seen ten or more times. V gene TRBV6-5 combines with J gene TRBJ1-1, with D possibly TRBD1 on 6 matching bases. Trimming took off 6 bases at V and 1 base at J, with 9 bases between the two ends. The CDR3 extends over 13 amino acids. CDR1 is MNHEY and CDR2 is SVGAGI in the germline V gene. In nucleotides, the CDR3 is TGTGCCAGCAGCCGGACAGCGAACACTGAAGCTTTCTTT. This codes for CASSRTANTEAFF.

V and J are TRBV20-1 and TRBJ1-1; D unclear. This CDR3 has 13 residues. Between the trimmed V and J ends, which lost 2 bases and 4 bases, there was a span of 11 bases. Germline V gene lookup returns CDR1 DFQATT and CDR2 SNEGSKA (reference sequence). CDR3 amino acids: CSARRERVTEAFF. CDR3 coding DNA: TGCAGTGCTAGAAGGGAGAGGGTCACTGAAGCTTTCTTT.

In this sample, this clonotype turned up a few times. The chain joins TRBV28 to TRBJ1-5; D is ambiguous. V was cut by 6 bases and J by 5 bases, with 17 bases left in between. Germline loops: CDR1 MDHEN, CDR2 SYDVKM. This CDR3 contains 15 residues. The CDR3 nucleotides are TGTGCCAGCAGCACTGCCATCAAGGGTTATCAGCCCCAGCATTTT. Amino acids: CASSTAIKGYQPQHF. Full variable domain (outside the CDR3, taken from reference TRBV28 and TRBJ1-5): DVKVTQSSRYLVKRTGEKVFLECVQDMDHENMFWYRQDPGLGLRLIYFSYDVKMKEKGDIPEGYSVSREKKERFSLILESASTNQTSMYLCASSTAIKGYQPQHFGDGTRLSIL.

The chain is built from TRBV12-3 or TRBV12-4 and TRBJ1-1; perhaps TRBD1 as D (6 bases). CDR3 size: 14 residues. V dropped 2 bases and J dropped 5 bases, with 12 bases sitting between them. As DNA, the CDR3 is TGTGCCAGCAGTTTAATACAGGGAGGAACTGAAGCTTTCTTT. This encodes CASSLIQGGTEAFF.

This clonotype appeared many times. This rearrangement joins TRBV29-1 to TRBJ2-7, with D perhaps TRBD2 (5 bases). Germline CDR1 and CDR2: SQVTM and ANQGSEA. V was trimmed by 4 bases and J by 5 bases, leaving 15 bases between them. This CDR3 spans 13 amino acids. DNA for the CDR3: TGCAGCGTTGGAACTAGTTCGAGGAACGAGCAGTACTTC. Translation gives CSVGTSSRNEQYF.

About this clonotype: An end of the junction differs from the germline gene, which may be a read error. The gene calls are TRBV12-3 or TRBV12-4 and TRBJ2-5; possibly TRBD1 or TRBD2 for D (5 bases each). The CDR3 covers 14 residues. The CDR3 here is CASGWDGIQETHYF. DNA of the CDR3: TGTGCCAGCGGTTGGGACGGAATCCAAGAGACCCACTACTTC.

This clonotype has a count of ten or more. The chain links TRBV20-1 to TRBJ2-5; weak D call: TRBD1 (5 bases). CDR3 length: 12 amino acids. Germline V CDR1 and CDR2: DFQATT, SNEGSKA (reference sequence). Trimming shortened V by 3 bases and J by 5 bases, and 10 bases separated the two germline ends. The CDR3 bases are TGCAGTGCTAGCCCAGGGCGGGAGACCCAGTACTTC. This gives the protein CSASPGRETQYF.

This clonotype was counted a few times. The chain carries TRBV14 and TRBJ2-3, with 7 bases lining up with TRBD1. CDR1 is SGHDN and CDR2 is FVKESK in the germline V gene. The CDR3 covers 17 residues. The V and J ends lost 4 bases and 1 base, in that order; junction bases with no gene match: 11. CDR3 coding DNA: TGTGCCAGCAGCCGAGCGACAGGGTTTTACGGCACAGATACGCAGTATTTT. This encodes CASSRATGFYGTDTQYF.

This clonotype was seen many times. V and J are TRBV9 and TRBJ2-1; 12 positions match TRBD2. This CDR3 contains 16 residues. Germline CDR1 is SGDLS and CDR2 is YYNGEE. Trimming took 0 bases from V and 2 from J; bases not matched to a gene: 0. The DNA of the CDR3 is TGTGCCAGCAGCGTAGGGACTAGCGGGACCTACAATGAGCAGTTCTTC. Translation gives CASSVGTSGTYNEQFF.